Presented here are 15 T cell receptor beta chains from one specimen sequenced in a study of metastatic and nonmetastatic thyroid tumors. TCRdb reprocessed the PCR reads via MiXCR. The sample includes about 13,000 clones, about 22% of them seen just once. Patients were all untreated before their thyroid surgery. Source material: blood. All receptors come from a male donor with papillary thyroid cancer or a benign thyroid nodule (not recorded which). Some clones in this sample may be carry-over from other donors' samples.

This clone was detected only a few times. The V and J genes are TRBV27 and TRBJ2-2; D is ambiguous. This CDR3 has 14 amino acids. Germline CDR1 is MNHEY and CDR2 is SMNVEV (reference sequence). V lost 4 bases and J 0 bases, leaving 6 bases between the germline ends. The CDR3 spells CASSWLANTGELFF. The CDR3 region has the DNA TGTGCCAGCAGTTGGCTAGCGAACACCGGGGAGCTGTTTTTT.

V usage is TRBV20-1 and J usage is TRBJ2-7; D is tentatively TRBD1 or TRBD2 (5 bases each). Trimming took off 6 bases at V and 5 bases at J, with 20 bases between the two ends. CDR1 and CDR2 (germline): DFQATT, SNEGSKA (reference sequence). CDR3 length: 14 amino acids. The CDR3 coding sequence is TGCAGTGCCAAGGGGCGGGCCTGGGCTGACGAGCAGTACTTC. Its translation: CSAKGRAWADEQYF.

The gene calls are TRBV6-1 and TRBJ1-5; unclear D gene. This CDR3 has 15 amino acids. Germline lookup yields CDR1 MNHNS and CDR2 SASEGT. The ends were cut back, 3 bases at V and 2 bases at J, with 11 bases in the middle. The CDR3 region is CASSEGRPGNQPQHF. CDR3 nucleotide sequence: TGTGCCAGCAGTGAGGGCCGACCGGGCAATCAGCCCCAGCATTTT.

V and J are TRBV6-5 and TRBJ1-1; D unclear. This CDR3 comprises 13 residues. V was cut by 2 bases and J by 2 bases, with 6 bases left in between. Germline V gene sequence: CDR1 MNHEY, CDR2 SVGAGI. CDR3 in DNA: TGTGCCAGCAGTTACGCAGGTAACACTGAAGCTTTCTTT. Translating it yields CASSYAGNTEAFF.

This clone was counted many times. J is TRBJ1-5 and V is TRBV18, with a weak D call TRBD1 (6 bases). Looked up from germline, CDR1 is KGHSH and CDR2 is LQKENI. The CDR3 is 15 residues long. Trimming left V 3 bases short and J 3 bases short, with 12 bases between. CDR3 residues: CASSPRQANNQPQHF. CDR3 nucleotide sequence: TGTGCCAGCTCACCCCGACAGGCGAACAATCAGCCCCAGCATTTT.

There are many counts of this clone. A much larger clone lies a single base off, so this may be a read error. The conserved closing phenylalanine or tryptophan is absent in this CDR3, likely reflecting a read error. The chain combines TRBV27 with TRBJ2-2; TRBD2 is a possible D gene (5 bases). V lost 6 bases and J 1 base, leaving 12 bases between the germline ends. The germline V gene has CDR1 MNHEY and CDR2 SMNVEV (reference sequence). The CDR3 sequence is 15 residues long. The CDR3: CASRLGSLNTGELFS. In nucleotides, the CDR3 is TGTGCCAGCAGGCTGGGGAGCTTGAACACCGGGGAGCTGTTTTCT.

V and J are TRBV28 and TRBJ2-7, with D perhaps given as TRBD1 or TRBD2 (5 bases each). Germline CDR1 reads MDHEN; CDR2 reads SYDVKM. This CDR3 spans 14 amino acids. The V and J ends lost 6 bases and 6 bases respectively, with 18 bases between them. The CDR3 bases are TGTGCCAGCAGGGGCCTGGGACGGATTGTCGAGCAGTACTTC. It translates to CASRGLGRIVEQYF.

The gene calls are TRBV6-2 or TRBV6-3 and TRBJ1-1; D is ambiguous. In germline, CDR1 is MNHEY, CDR2 SVGEGT. Deletions cut 3 bases from V and 4 bases from J, with 3 bases between. The CDR3 sequence is 11 residues long. The CDR3 sequence: CASSYPTEAFF. CDR3 DNA: TGTGCCAGCAGTTATCCCACTGAAGCTTTCTTT.

V gene TRBV16 combines with J gene TRBJ2-1, with 10 bases identical to TRBD2. Unmatched junction bases numbered 7, after V lost 3 bases and J lost 5 bases. Germline V gives CDR1 KGHSY, CDR2 FQNENV. There are 16 residues in the CDR3. The CDR3 nucleotides read TGTGCCAGCAGCCACGATTGGCTAGCGGGAGACAATGAGCAGTTCTTC. Protein sequence: CASSHDWLAGDNEQFF.

This clone was observed at least ten times. The rearrangement joins TRBV11-2 to TRBJ2-7; D not certain. Germline V CDR1 and CDR2: SGHAT, FQNNGV. Trimming took off 2 bases at V and 0 bases at J, with 11 bases between the two ends. This CDR3 region has 15 residues. The CDR3 sequence: CASSLLNGLSYEQYF. The DNA of the CDR3 is TGTGCCAGCAGCTTACTCAACGGTCTCTCCTACGAGCAGTACTTC.

The gene calls are TRBV18 and TRBJ1-2, with D hard to call. Trimming shortened V by 3 bases and J by 4 bases, and 12 bases separated the two germline ends. Per germline, CDR1 KGHSH and CDR2 LQKENI. CDR3 length: 14 amino acids. The CDR3 loop is CASSPGRDPYGYTF. CDR3 in DNA: TGTGCCAGCTCACCGGGTCGGGATCCCTATGGCTACACCTTC.

The chain couples TRBV5-1 to TRBJ2-3; 12 positions agree with TRBD2. Germline V lookup: CDR1 SGHRS, CDR2 YFSETQ. The CDR3 length is 16 residues. The V segment lost 3 bases and the J segment 1 base; nucleotides outside the gene matches: 3. The CDR3 region is CASSSRLAGGTDTQYF. CDR3 sequence (DNA): TGCGCCAGCAGCTCCCGACTAGCGGGGGGCACAGATACGCAGTATTTT.

This clone was observed at least ten times. The chain combines TRBV7-8 with TRBJ2-3, with 13 bases identical to TRBD2. The CDR3 is made up of 16 amino acids. The V gene end was trimmed by 5 bases and the J gene end by 7 bases; junction bases not matched to a gene: 9. Germline-derived CDR1 and CDR2 are SGHVS and FQNEAQ. The CDR3 reads CASSVGLAGDLYTQYF. Written as DNA, the CDR3 is TGTGCCAGCAGCGTCGGACTAGCGGGGGACCTTTATACGCAGTATTTT.

This clone was found a few times. The V and J genes are TRBV28 and TRBJ2-2, with 10 bases matching TRBD1. The germline gives CDR1 MDHEN, CDR2 SYDVKM. CDR3 length: 16 amino acids. With 5 bases clipped from V and 4 bases from J, the junction kept 7 bases outside the gene matches. CDR3 sequence (DNA): TGTGCCAGCAGTGCCCTGGGACAGGGGTTCACCGGGGAGCTGTTTTTT. It codes for CASSALGQGFTGELFF.

This clone was seen a few times. The V gene is TRBV6-1, the J gene TRBJ2-7; tentatively, D is TRBD2 (5 bases). V dropped 7 bases and J dropped 5 bases, with 18 bases sitting between them. The CDR3 totals 14 residues. The germline V gene has CDR1 MNHNS and CDR2 SASEGT. The CDR3 DNA reads TGTGCCAGCATCCCGGGATCTGACTCTCACGAGCAGTACTTC. It translates to CASIPGSDSHEQYF.